The rows below give T cell receptor beta chains drawn from one sample of a study of cytomegalovirus exposure and HLA in healthy donors. TCRdb keeps only in-frame clones here, not all; method: immunoSEQ multiplex PCR. The table shows under 200,000 clones, with roughly four fifths occurring only once. Sequences were obtained from PBMCs. These receptors were taken from a woman in her late teens or twenties in good health and CMV-seronegative. Both conserved end residues are part of each CDR3. D genes are given only for firm matches. Clone size is shown for a subset of rows, as once, few, many or a class of expanded clone.

TRBJ1-5	-	TRBV29-1	-	CSVDQGSNQPQHF	TGCAGCGTCGATCAGGGTAGTAATCAGCCCCAGCATTTT
TRBJ2-1	few	TRBV11-2	-	CASSLVSYNEQFF	TGTGCCAGCAGCTTAGTTAGCTACAATGAGCAGTTCTTC
TRBJ2-1	-	TRBV15	TRBD2	CATSRDPGGRSSYNEQFF	TGTGCCACCAGCAGAGATCCGGGAGGCCGAAGCTCCTACAATGAGCAGTTCTTC
TRBJ2-7	-	TRBV13	TRBD1	CASSFPWFQGGSDEQYF	TGTGCCAGCAGCTTCCCCTGGTTTCAAGGGGGCTCGGACGAGCAGTACTTC
TRBJ1-5	once	TRBV6-5	TRBD1	CASRLNRDRGQPQHF	TGTGCCAGCAGACTTAACCGGGACAGGGGGCAGCCCCAGCATTTT
TRBJ2-7	-	TRBV19	TRBD2	CASSIGSGAPSYEQYF	TGTGCCAGTAGTATAGGAAGCGGGGCCCCCTCCTACGAGCAGTACTTC
TRBJ2-7	-	TRBV18	-	CASSYHFLDEQYF	TGTGCCAGCTCGTACCACTTCCTAGACGAGCAGTACTTC
TRBJ2-5	-	TRBV10-1	-	CASSDWDTQETQYF	TGCGCCAGCAGTGATTGGGACACCCAAGAGACCCAGTACTTC
TRBJ1-2	-	TRBV27	TRBD1	CASSPATGDGYGYTF	TGTGCCAGCAGCCCAGCGACAGGGGATGGCTATGGCTACACCTTC
TRBJ1-1	-	TRBV20-1	-	CSAEGGTEAFF	TGCAGTGCTGAGGGAGGGACTGAAGCTTTCTTT
TRBJ2-7	few	TRBV19	TRBD2	CASSMFTSGDYEQYF	TGTGCCAGTAGTATGTTTACTAGCGGGGACTACGAGCAGTACTTC
TRBJ1-1	-	TRBV10-1	TRBD1	CASSEGTGGIYTEAFF	TGCGCCAGCAGTGAGGGGACAGGGGGCATCTACACTGAAGCTTTCTTT
TRBJ2-7	-	TRBV25-1	-	CASSDQVLGEQYF	TGTGCCAGCAGTGATCAGGTACTCGGCGAGCAGTACTTC
TRBJ1-2	-	TRBV15	TRBD1	CATSSTGGMYGYTF	TGTGCCACCAGCTCGACAGGGGGGATGTATGGCTACACCTTC
TRBJ1-5	-	TRBV4-1	-	CASSPRGAPNQPQHF	TGCGCCAGCAGCCCCAGGGGAGCCCCGAATCAGCCCCAGCATTTT
TRBJ2-6	-	TRBV9	TRBD2	CASSVEASGGPSGANVLTF	TGTGCCAGCAGCGTAGAGGCTAGCGGGGGGCCGTCTGGGGCCAACGTCCTGACTTTC
TRBJ1-2	-	TRBV11-2	TRBD1	CASRTTGGSGYTF	TGTGCCAGCAGAACGACAGGGGGCAGTGGCTACACCTTC
TRBJ2-5	-	TRBV10-3	-	CAISGASAYGTQYF	TGTGCCATCAGTGGGGCTAGCGCTTACGGGACCCAGTACTTC
TRBJ2-7	few	TRBV5-1	-	CASSLGQEPYEQYF	TGCGCCAGCAGCTTGGGCCAGGAACCCTACGAGCAGTACTTC
TRBJ1-2	-	TRBV2	TRBD1	CASSEPGTGRDGYTF	TGTGCCAGCAGTGAACCCGGGACAGGGCGGGATGGCTACACCTTC
TRBJ1-1	-	TRBV15	-	CATSSQENTEAFF	TGTGCCACCAGCAGTCAGGAGAACACTGAAGCTTTCTTT
TRBJ2-2	-	TRBV27	TRBD2	CASSSGLAGTGELFF	TGTGCCAGCAGTTCCGGACTAGCGGGCACCGGGGAGCTGTTTTTT
TRBJ1-2	-	TRBV9	-	CASSVDRNHGYTF	TGTGCCAGCAGCGTAGACAGAAACCATGGCTACACCTTC
TRBJ1-6	-	TRBV5-6	-	CASSLERASSYNSPLHF	TGTGCCAGCAGCTTGGAGAGGGCTAGCTCCTATAATTCACCCCTCCACTTT
TRBJ1-1	-	TRBV9	-	CASSPRDLGYTEAFF	TGTGCCAGCAGCCCCCGCGATCTCGGTTACACTGAAGCTTTCTTT
TRBJ1-2	-	TRBV6-5	-	CASRGAYYGYTF	TGTGCCAGCAGAGGGGCCTACTATGGCTACACCTTC
TRBJ1-5	few	TRBV19	TRBD1	CASSSRQGREHF	TGTGCCAGTAGCAGTCGACAGGGACGAGAGCATTTT
TRBJ2-3	-	TRBV5-4	TRBD2	CASSWTSGRADTQYF	TGTGCCAGCAGTTGGACTAGCGGGAGGGCAGATACGCAGTATTTT
TRBJ2-7	-	TRBV7-2	-	CASSSWGEGSYEQYF	TGTGCCAGCAGCTCCTGGGGAGAGGGCTCCTACGAGCAGTACTTC
TRBJ2-7	-	TRBV7-8	-	CASSSTSSTEQYF	TGTGCCAGCAGCTCCACTAGTAGCACCGAGCAGTACTTC
TRBJ2-7	-	TRBV7-8	-	CASSLAWGGDEQYF	TGTGCCAGCAGCTTAGCGTGGGGGGGCGACGAGCAGTACTTC
TRBJ2-1	once	TRBV6-1	-	CASSEWPGERNEQFF	TGTGCCAGCAGTGAATGGCCGGGAGAGCGAAATGAGCAGTTCTTC
TRBJ1-2	-	TRBV6-5	-	CASSYRNEVYTF	TGTGCCAGCAGTTACCGGAACGAGGTCTACACCTTC
TRBJ2-3	-	TRBV9	TRBD2	CASSEGPSGGGTDTQYF	TGTGCCAGCAGCGAGGGGCCCAGCGGGGGGGGCACAGATACGCAGTATTTT
TRBJ1-1	few	TRBV2	-	CASLLIEGTEAFF	TGTGCCAGTTTATTGATTGAGGGCACTGAAGCTTTCTTT
TRBJ2-1	few	TRBV11-2	-	CASSLASYNEQFF	TGTGCCAGCAGCTTAGCGTCTTACAATGAGCAGTTCTTC
TRBJ1-1	-	TRBV6-6	TRBD1	CASSPMAGGNQEAFF	TGTGCCAGCAGTCCGATGGCAGGGGGAAACCAAGAAGCTTTCTTT
TRBJ2-7	-	TRBV20-1	-	CSARGLKEQYF	TGCAGTGCTCGGGGTTTAAAGGAGCAGTACTTC
TRBJ2-1	-	TRBV15	TRBD2	CATSRELAGGANEQFF	TGTGCCACCAGCAGGGAACTAGCGGGAGGCGCAAATGAGCAGTTCTTC
TRBJ1-1	-	TRBV4-1	-	CASSQGPERGMNTEAFF	TGCGCCAGCAGCCAAGGCCCCGAGAGGGGGATGAACACTGAAGCTTTCTTT
TRBJ2-7	-	TRBV15	-	CATSRPREYEQYF	TGTGCCACCAGCAGACCTCGAGAGTACGAGCAGTACTTC
TRBJ1-1	once	TRBV6-5	-	CASSYSTRGLSTEAFF	TGTGCCAGCAGTTACTCGACCAGGGGATTATCCACTGAAGCTTTCTTT
TRBJ1-2	-	TRBV9	TRBD1	CASSGRNRGPGGYTF	TGTGCCAGCAGCGGAAGAAACAGGGGGCCAGGTGGCTACACCTTC
TRBJ1-1	-	TRBV11-2	-	CASSQIANTEAFF	TGTGCCAGCAGCCAGATAGCGAACACTGAAGCTTTCTTT
TRBJ2-1	few	TRBV5-6	-	CASSLYRRADEQFF	TGTGCCAGCAGCTTGTACCGGAGGGCCGATGAGCAGTTCTTC
TRBJ2-4	-	TRBV9	-	CASSVTGEVGTPTQENIQYF	TGTGCCAGCAGCGTAACAGGGGAGGTTGGTACCCCCACACAGGAAAACATTCAGTACTTC
TRBJ2-7	-	TRBV18	TRBD1	CASTGQDEQYF	TGTGCCAGCACAGGACAGGACGAGCAGTACTTC
TRBJ1-4	-	TRBV18	-	CASSSAGGNEKLFF	TGTGCCAGCTCATCGGCCGGGGGAAATGAAAAACTGTTTTTT
TRBJ1-1	-	TRBV2	TRBD1	CASTTGGTEAFF	TGTGCCAGTACGACAGGGGGTACTGAAGCTTTCTTT
TRBJ1-5	-	TRBV6-5	-	CASSYPLQYSNQPQHF	TGTGCCAGCAGTTACCCGTTACAGTATAGCAATCAGCCCCAGCATTTT
TRBJ1-6	-	TRBV6-1	TRBD1	CASSEGGTGWNSPLHF	TGTGCCAGCAGTGAAGGGGGGACAGGTTGGAATTCACCCCTCCACTTT
TRBJ1-5	-	TRBV6-1	TRBD1	CASSEWRGREPQHF	TGTGCCAGCAGTGAATGGAGGGGGCGAGAGCCCCAGCATTTT
TRBJ1-1	few	TRBV18	-	CASSPNQGTEAFF	TGTGCCAGCTCACCAAATCAGGGTACTGAAGCTTTCTTT
TRBJ2-7	-	TRBV6-1	-	CASTDQGPSSYEQYF	TGTGCCAGCACGGATCAGGGCCCTAGCTCCTACGAGCAGTACTTC
TRBJ2-7	-	TRBV19	TRBD2	CASSPGLAAYEQYF	TGTGCCAGTTCACCGGGACTAGCGGCCTACGAGCAGTACTTC
TRBJ2-1	once	TRBV5-1	TRBD2	CASSNPGGTSGYNEQFF	TGCGCCAGCAGCAATCCCGGTGGGACTAGCGGGTACAATGAGCAGTTCTTC
TRBJ1-2	-	TRBV5-1	-	CASSLVGGPDYGYTF	TGCGCCAGCAGCTTGGTCGGAGGGCCCGACTATGGCTACACCTTC
TRBJ1-3	-	TRBV30	-	CAWSVQFSGNTIYF	TGTGCCTGGAGTGTACAGTTTTCTGGAAACACCATATATTTT